The T cell receptor beta chain described here comes from a study of control samples from healthy donors and cancer patients. In this sample, this clone turned up once. The data were produced by immunoSEQ multiplex PCR, yet TCRdb's version contains in-frame clones alone and is incomplete. The table includes 100,000 to 150,000 clones, roughly 90% detected once. Germline lookup yields CDR1 GTSNPN and CDR2 SVGIG (reference sequence). V was pared by 7 bases and J by 5 bases, with 10 bases of the junction left unmatched. This CDR3 region has 13 residues. The chain recombines TRBV30 with TRBJ2-5; 7 bases agree with TRBD2. Sample: blood. The clonotype originates from a man aged 18 to 30 in good health. CDR3: CAFRLLGGETQYF. CDR3 DNA sequence: TGTGCCTTCCGACTTCTCGGGGGGGAGACCCAGTACTTC.